Given below is one T cell receptor beta chain in context. No antigen is known for it. Per-base quality was not reported, and no clone a single base away is much larger than it. CD8 naive samples were obtained by positive selection for CCR7 among CD45RO-negative cells, yielding a CD45RA+CCR7+ population from which TemRA cells were excluded. The donors were healthy, HIV-negative adults with no recently reported acute infections or vaccinations. Every donor was a Caucasian adult residing in Nashville, Tennessee, USA. After blood collection by leukapheresis, PBMCs were isolated using Ficoll-Histopaque density gradient centrifugation and then cryopreserved in the vapor phase of liquid nitrogen. Analytical flow cytometry was used to check the purity and quantity of every magnetically sorted T cell population. Genomic DNA was isolated from every sorted fraction and measured by UV absorbance on a Nanodrop 2000c.

The CDR3 runs 15 amino acids, cysteine and phenylalanine included. The retained sequence is limited to the CDR3, 45 bases, with the frame set at the first base. Trimming leaves V shorter by 5 bases and J shorter by 2 bases, with the junction holding 6 bases beyond the gene matches. Sequences SGDLS (CDR1) and YYNGEE (CDR2) are obtained from the germline V gene. This sample is part of a study of shared clonotypes between healthy human individuals (dated by TCRdb to 2019 to 2021). Context from the whole study: A couple of women and three men aged 18 to 49 years were included in the cohort. Each donor's leukapheresis produced roughly between roughly 0.85 and 10 billion PBMCs. Libraries were prepared and TCR repertoires were sequenced by different laboratories using diverse techniques, in order to increase sequencing depth and limit assay-specific biases. To estimate repertoire size and how much clonotype sharing occurs between individuals, the study deeply sequenced the blood TCR repertoires of several healthy adults. For each donor, three plates each were used for CD4 naive and CD4 memory, two plates were used for CD8 naive, and one plate was used for CD8 memory. Overall study results and their limits: Compared with non-shared clonotypes, clonotypes shared by all four sorted-subset donors had higher generation probabilities. Naive subsets generally had larger estimated clonotype richness than memory subsets. Even with the large sequencing depth, rarefaction of the sorted-subset datasets indicated that sequencing was incomplete. Roughly 5% of naive CD4, roughly 3.5% of naive CD8, about 2.5% of memory CD4, and around 0.4% of memory CD8 clonotypes were shared across a handful of donors. Pairwise subsampling indicated that sequencing depth was expected to affect the degree of clonotype sharing among donors. Sampling was limited to blood, and TCR repertoires in tissue likely differ from TCR repertoires in blood. The small number of donors limited the genetic and exposure-history diversity represented.

TCR CDR3 regions were amplified from genomic DNA by multiplex PCR using the deep immunoSEQ assay. Extracted genomic DNA from each cell subset was spread evenly across all wells of several immunoSEQ 96-well plates, with each plate serving as a replicate. Each replicate PCR for sorted subsets received about 180 ng genomic DNA, equal to roughly 30,000 T cell genomes. Purified libraries were quantified with a Qubit 3.0 fluorometer, sized on a Bioanalyzer 2100, and re-quantified with the KAPA Library Quantification kit. A separate single-read 150-cycle Illumina NextSeq 550 flow cell was used to sequence each immunoSEQ 96-well plate. The authors processed their data as follows. Because only junctional sequences without quality scores were contained in the immunoSEQ output, filtering matching that applied to full-length reads could not be performed. To assign V/J genes and CDR3, sequences were annotated using PyIR, a Python wrapper for IgBLAST v1.9, with IMGT germline references. Reads with weak V/J assignments (E-value above 1e-6), missing CDR3, stop codons, out-of-frame junctions, or ambiguous translated residues were removed. V3J clonotypes were defined by identical inferred V gene, J gene, and CDR3 amino acid sequence. To compute the percentage overlap between repertoires, the number of shared unique clonotypes was divided by the size of the smaller repertoire. RTK rarefaction, the Chao1 estimator, and Recon v2.1 estimates of unobserved clonotypes were used to assess repertoire richness. For all TCRbeta clonotypes obtained by the gDNA method from several donors, generation probabilities were computed with OLGA. TCRdb's version of the immuneACCESS table is confined to in-frame rearrangements and falls short of the full clone set. An unresolved V gene accounts for under half of the shortfall where checked; the remainder is of unknown origin. V and J calls and clone size are as listed in that table; D and trimming were resolved from the DNA. This sample gives around 2.1 million clones in total; 93% of them show up just once. Together, the top ten hold 1.5% to 2% of the sample.

The sequence is built from TRBV9 and TRBJ2-5; 10 central nucleotides agree with TRBD2. Sequenced: naive CD8+ T cells from PBMCs. This sample's cell subset or site label indicates: CD45RA+CCR7+. The clonotype originates from a man aged 18 to 29 in good health. Some clones in this sample may be carry-over from other donors' samples. The CDR3 region: CASSGSGGRQETQYF. The DNA reads as follows: TGTGCCAGCAGTGGTAGCGGGGGGCGTCAAGAGACCCAGTACTTC.